This T cell receptor beta chain was recorded in a study of T cell repertoires in cytomegalovirus infection. A few counts support this clonotype. Its specificity is unknown. This CDR3 has 13 residues. V dropped 5 bases and J dropped 0; count of bases not matched to a gene: 4. CDR1 is DFQATT, CDR2 SNEGSKA, per germline (reference sequence). Findings and caveats of the study: Frequencies of public TCR beta families were cumulated, and this identified carriers of CMV plus the relevant HLA.

From the reads, TCRdb called clonotypes with MiXCR, one entry per CDR3 protein. Of approximately 300,000 distinct CDR3 sequences listed, under 35% are singletons. This sample comprised cultured PBMCs, obtained from culture after CMV antigen stimulation. The TCR was taken from a human donor in good health (CMV status not recorded). Some clones in this sample may be carry-over from other donors' samples. The chain is built from TRBV20-1 and TRBJ2-7; 7 bases fit TRBD1. In DNA, the CDR3 is TGCAGTGCTCGGGGACAGAGCTCCTACGAGCAGTACTTC. Translated: CSARGQSSYEQYF.